This entry concerns a single T cell receptor (beta chain). Its specificity is unknown. This specimen comes from a study of T-cell reconstitution after alpha-beta-depleted transplantation in children. Study results and limitations: High day-60 TCRbeta diversity in some patients came from surviving recipient T cells and thymic progenitors. Reports say that about two months after transplant, the alpha-beta T cells came out of several hundred graft clones that had expanded. From newly produced T cells came most of the T-cell counts and diversity one year after transplant.

TCRbeta library preparation incorporated unique molecular identifiers. One entry per CDR3 protein results from TCRdb running MiXCR on the PCR reads. The sample includes about 980,000 distinct CDR3 sequences, around 30% of them seen just once. V shed 6 bases, J shed 3 bases, and the junction held 8 bases outside the gene matches. The CDR3 sequence is 15 residues long. The sequence came from a boy in the first two years of life who had a stem cell transplant for SCID, so the T cells may come from the graft donor. The chain is built from TRBV12-3 or TRBV12-4 and TRBJ1-5; 7 bases are shared with TRBD1. The starting material was PBMCs, mostly from graft donor cells, obtained 360 days after TCRalphabeta/CD19-depleted stem cell transplant. CDR3 sequence reads: CASSWTGTFNQPQHF. As DNA, the CDR3 is TGTGCCAGCAGCTGGACAGGCACGTTCAATCAGCCCCAGCATTTT.